This TCR beta chain stems from a study of identifying expanded T cells in peripheral blood. CDR3 length: 15 amino acids. Trimming left V 5 bases short and J 5 bases short, with 18 bases between. CDR1 and CDR2 from the germline V gene are LNHDA and SQIVND (reference sequence). Sequencing was performed with immunoSEQ multiplex PCR; in TCRdb, only in-frame clones are kept and a portion is missing. This sample has about 110,000 clones, with about 88% found just once. The clonotype was recovered from a person aged 18 to 70 in good health. The rearrangement uses TRBV19 and TRBJ2-5; tentative D call: TRBD2 (6 bases). Sequenced: blood. The CDR3 DNA reads as TGTGCCAGTAGTTTCTCCTCCGGTGGGAGGGAGACCCAGTACTTC. It codes for CASSFSSGGRETQYF.